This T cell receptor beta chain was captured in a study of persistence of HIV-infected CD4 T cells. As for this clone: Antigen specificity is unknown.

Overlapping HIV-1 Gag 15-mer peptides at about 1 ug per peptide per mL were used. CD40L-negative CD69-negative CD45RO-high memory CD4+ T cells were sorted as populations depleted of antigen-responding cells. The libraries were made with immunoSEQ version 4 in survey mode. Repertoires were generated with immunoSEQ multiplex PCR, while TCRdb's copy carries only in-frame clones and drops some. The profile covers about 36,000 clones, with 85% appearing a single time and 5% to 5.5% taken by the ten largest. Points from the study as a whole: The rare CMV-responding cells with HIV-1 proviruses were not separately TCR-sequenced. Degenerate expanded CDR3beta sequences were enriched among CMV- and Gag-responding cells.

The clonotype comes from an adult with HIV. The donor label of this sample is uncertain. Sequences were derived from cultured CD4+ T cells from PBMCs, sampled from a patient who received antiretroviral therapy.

The CDR3 coding sequence is TGTGCCAGCTCACCACCGACTGGGATTTACTATGGCTACACCTTC. It yields the protein CASSPPTGIYYGYTF. The chain recombines TRBV18 with TRBJ1-2; no definite D call. Between the trimmed V and J ends, which lost 0 bases and 3 bases, there was a span of 11 bases. Germline V gene lookup returns CDR1 KGHSH and CDR2 LQKENI. The CDR3 length is 15 residues.